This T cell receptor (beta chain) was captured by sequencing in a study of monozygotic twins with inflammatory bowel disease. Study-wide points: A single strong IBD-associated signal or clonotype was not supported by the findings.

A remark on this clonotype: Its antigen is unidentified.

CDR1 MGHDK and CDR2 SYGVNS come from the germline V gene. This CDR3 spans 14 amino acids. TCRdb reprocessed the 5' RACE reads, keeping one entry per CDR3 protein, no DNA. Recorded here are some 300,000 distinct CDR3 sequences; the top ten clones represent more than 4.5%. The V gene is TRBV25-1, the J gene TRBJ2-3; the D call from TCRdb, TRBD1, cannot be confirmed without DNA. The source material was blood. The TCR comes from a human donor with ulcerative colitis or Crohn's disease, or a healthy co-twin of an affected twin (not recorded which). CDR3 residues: CASVTGTKTDTQYF.